Each of the 11 T cell receptor beta chains below was sequenced from the same sample in a study of blood T cell repertoires in COVID-19. The table came from immunoSEQ multiplex PCR; TCRdb's copy has only in-frame clones and leaves some out. This table holds around 230,000 clones, about 90% found once. What was sequenced was peripheral blood. The receptors were gathered from a man between 60 and 75 years old who had recovered from COVID-19.

This chain connects TRBV6-2 or TRBV6-3 to TRBJ1-2; possible D gene TRBD1, 5 bases. Per germline, CDR1 MNHEY and CDR2 SVGEGT. V lost 6 bases and J lost 4, with 21 bases in between. CDR3 length equals 16 residues. CDR3 region: CASSRPGEPRGYGYTF. The CDR3 nucleotides are TGTGCCAGCAGCCGTCCGGGGGAGCCCCGCGGCTATGGCTACACCTTC.

The chain links TRBV19 to TRBJ2-7; D is unresolved. The CDR3 covers 12 residues. Germline loops: CDR1 LNHDA, CDR2 SQIVND (reference sequence). The V end was cut by 3 bases, the J end by 2 bases, with 5 bases between. The CDR3 DNA reads as TGTGCCAGTAGTATTAATACCTACGAGCAGTACGTC. It specifies CASSINTYEQYV.

This chain joins TRBV28 and TRBJ1-2, with D unresolved. The CDR3 length is 16 residues. Trimming stripped 2 bases from V and 3 bases from J, with 16 bases between. CDR1 is MDHEN, CDR2 SYDVKM, per germline. The CDR3 sequence: CASSLGQYLYDYGYTF. The DNA of the CDR3 is TGTGCCAGCAGTTTAGGCCAGTATCTTTATGACTATGGCTACACCTTC.

This chain connects TRBV6-6 to TRBJ2-1; D is unresolved. Trimming cost V 6 bases and J 6 bases, with 15 bases left between them. Germline loops: CDR1 MNHNY, CDR2 SVGAGI (reference sequence). The CDR3 has 14 residues. In nucleotides, the CDR3 is TGTGCCAGCAGCCTCCAAGGCCTAGGCAATGAGCAGTTCTTC. Translated, it gives CASSLQGLGNEQFF.

The table lists this clone with a count of one. V usage is TRBV6-5 and J usage is TRBJ1-6; the match to TRBD1 covers 7 bases. The V gene end was trimmed by 6 bases and the J gene end by 14 bases; junction bases not matched to a gene: 10. There are 13 residues in the CDR3. Germline V gives CDR1 MNHEY, CDR2 SVGAGI. For the CDR3, the DNA is TGTGCCAGCAGCAGATCAGGGGGTTGGGCCCTCCACTTT. Its translation is CASSRSGGWALHF.

The genes are TRBV6-5 and TRBJ2-7, with a possible D match to TRBD1 (5 bases). CDR1 MNHEY and CDR2 SVGAGI come from the germline V gene. The CDR3 has 14 amino acids. V gave up 6 bases and J gave up 0 bases, with 12 bases separating them. CDR3 in amino acids: CASSQGYASYEQYV. Written as DNA, the CDR3 is TGTGCCAGCAGCCAGGGATATGCCTCCTACGAGCAGTACGTC.

The chain joins TRBV12-5 to TRBJ1-2; no clear D. The V end lost 6 bases, the J end lost 8 bases, and 13 bases lay between the germline ends. This CDR3 has 12 residues. Germline values: CDR1 LGHNT, CDR2 FRNRAP. CDR3 loop: CASGLSRSGYTF. The CDR3 DNA sequence: TGTGCTAGTGGCCTATCTAGGTCAGGCTACACCTTC.

A few counts support this clone. The chain is built from TRBV5-1 and TRBJ1-1, with D possibly TRBD1 on 6 matching bases. Between the trimmed V and J ends, which lost 7 bases and 0 bases, there was a span of 16 bases. The CDR3 contains 15 residues. The germline V gene encodes CDR1 SGHRS and CDR2 YFSETQ. The CDR3 sequence is CASLPGDELNTEAFF. CDR3 sequence (DNA): TGCGCCAGCCTTCCAGGGGATGAATTGAACACTGAAGCTTTCTTT.

The V and J genes are TRBV5-4 and TRBJ2-5; TRBD2 might be the D (6 bases). V lost 3 bases, J lost 2 bases, and 17 bases lay in between. Germline assignment: CDR1 SGHNT and CDR2 YYREEE (reference sequence). The CDR3 has 16 amino acids. The CDR3 DNA sequence: TGTGCCAGCAGCTCTGGGTTGGGCGGGGCGCAAGAGACCCAGTACTTC. It translates to CASSSGLGGAQETQYF.

This clone was picked up one time. The chain combines TRBV21-1 with TRBJ2-7; the table's D call, TRBD2, has no DNA check behind it. TRBV21-1 is a pseudogene segment. This CDR3 spans 17 amino acids. In nucleotides, the CDR3 is TGTGCCAGCACCACTCCGCCCCGCGGGTTAAGCTCCTACGAGCAGTACGTC. It encodes CASTTPPRGLSSYEQYV.

CDR3 loop: CSASRSSGGIETQYF. The CDR3 DNA is TGCAGTGCTAGTCGCTCTAGCGGGGGGATTGAGACCCAGTACTTC. This rearrangement joins TRBV20-1 to TRBJ2-5; TRBD2 aligns across 11 bases. Germline CDR1 and CDR2: DFQATT and SNEGSKA (reference sequence). This CDR3 region has 15 residues. V shed 3 bases, J shed 5 bases, and the junction held 8 bases outside the gene matches.